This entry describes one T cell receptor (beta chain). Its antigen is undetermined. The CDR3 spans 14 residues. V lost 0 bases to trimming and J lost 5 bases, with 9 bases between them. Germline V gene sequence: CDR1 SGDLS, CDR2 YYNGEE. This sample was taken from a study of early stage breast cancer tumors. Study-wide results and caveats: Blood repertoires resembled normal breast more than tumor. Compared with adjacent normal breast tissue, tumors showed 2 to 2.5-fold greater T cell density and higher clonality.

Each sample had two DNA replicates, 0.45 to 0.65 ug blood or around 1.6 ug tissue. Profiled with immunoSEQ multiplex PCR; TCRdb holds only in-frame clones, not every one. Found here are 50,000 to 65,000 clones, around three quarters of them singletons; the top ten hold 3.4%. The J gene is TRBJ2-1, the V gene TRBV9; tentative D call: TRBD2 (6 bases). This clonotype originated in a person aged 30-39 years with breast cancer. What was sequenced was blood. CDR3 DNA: TGTGCCAGCAGCGTAGGGAGGGTGGACAATGAGCAGTTCTTC. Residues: CASSVGRVDNEQFF. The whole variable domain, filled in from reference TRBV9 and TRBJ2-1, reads DSGVTQTPKHLITATGQRVTLRCSPRSGDLSVYWYQQSLDQGLQFLIQYYNGEERAKGNILERFSAQQFPDLHSELNLSSLELGDSALYFCASSVGRVDNEQFFGPGTRLTVL.